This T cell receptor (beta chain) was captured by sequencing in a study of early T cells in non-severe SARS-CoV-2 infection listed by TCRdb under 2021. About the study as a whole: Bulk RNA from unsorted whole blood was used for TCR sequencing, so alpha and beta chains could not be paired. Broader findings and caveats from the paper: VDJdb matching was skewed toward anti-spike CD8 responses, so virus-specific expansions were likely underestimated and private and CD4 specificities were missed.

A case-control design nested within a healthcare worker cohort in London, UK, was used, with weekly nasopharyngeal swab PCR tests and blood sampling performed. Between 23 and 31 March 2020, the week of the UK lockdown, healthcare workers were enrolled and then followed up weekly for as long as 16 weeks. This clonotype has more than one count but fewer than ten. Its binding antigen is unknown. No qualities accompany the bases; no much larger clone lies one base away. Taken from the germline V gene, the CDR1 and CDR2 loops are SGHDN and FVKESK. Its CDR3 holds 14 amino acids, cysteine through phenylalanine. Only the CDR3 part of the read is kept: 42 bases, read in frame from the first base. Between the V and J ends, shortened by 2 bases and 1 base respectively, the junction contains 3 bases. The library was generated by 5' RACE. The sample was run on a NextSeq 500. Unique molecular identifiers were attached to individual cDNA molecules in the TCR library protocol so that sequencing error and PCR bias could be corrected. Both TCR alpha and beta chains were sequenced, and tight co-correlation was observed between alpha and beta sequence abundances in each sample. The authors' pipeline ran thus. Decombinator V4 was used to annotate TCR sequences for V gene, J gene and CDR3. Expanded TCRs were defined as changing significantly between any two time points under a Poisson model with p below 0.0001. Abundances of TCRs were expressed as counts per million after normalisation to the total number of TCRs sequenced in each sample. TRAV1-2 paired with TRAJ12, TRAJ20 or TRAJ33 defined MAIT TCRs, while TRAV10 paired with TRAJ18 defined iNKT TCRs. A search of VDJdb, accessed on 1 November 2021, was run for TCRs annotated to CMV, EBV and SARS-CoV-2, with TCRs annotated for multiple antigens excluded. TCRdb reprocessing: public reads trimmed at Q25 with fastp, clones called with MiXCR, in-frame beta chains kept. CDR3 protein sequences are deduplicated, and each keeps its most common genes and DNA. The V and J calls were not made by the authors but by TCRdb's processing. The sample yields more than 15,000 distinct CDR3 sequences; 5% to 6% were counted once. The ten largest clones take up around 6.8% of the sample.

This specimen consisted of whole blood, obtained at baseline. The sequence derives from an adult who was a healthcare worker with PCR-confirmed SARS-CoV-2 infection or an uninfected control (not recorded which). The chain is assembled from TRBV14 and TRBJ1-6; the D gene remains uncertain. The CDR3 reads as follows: CASSQLSYNSPLHF. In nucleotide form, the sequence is TGTGCCAGCAGCCAATTGTCCTATAATTCACCCCTCCACTTT. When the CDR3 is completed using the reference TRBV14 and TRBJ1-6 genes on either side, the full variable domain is EAGVTQFPSHSVIEKGQTVTLRCDPISGHDNLYWYRRVMGKEIKFLLHFVKESKQDESGMPNNRFLAERTGGTYSTLKVQPAELEDSGVYFCASSQLSYNSPLHFGNGTRLTVT.